One and the same sample provided the 12 T cell receptor beta chains below, sequenced in a study of blood T cells in healthy people across ages. PCR was performed a second time for roughly 7 to 11 cycles using a sample-barcoded 5' primer and a J-beta primer mix. TCRdb redid the calling of the 5' RACE reads with MiXCR, one entry per CDR3 protein. The sample has 730,000 or so distinct CDR3 sequences, over 40% seen once; the top ten hold approximately 31%. The sequenced sample consisted of blood. These receptors were obtained from a man older than 75 in good health.

CDR3 region: CASQDLNIQYF. CDR3 DNA: TGTGCCAGCCAGGACCTAAACATTCAGTACTTC. This sequence joins TRBV6-2 or TRBV6-3 and TRBJ2-4; D not certain. Trimming stripped 8 bases from V and 6 bases from J, with 8 bases between. The CDR3 sequence is 11 residues long. Germline CDR1 and CDR2: MNHEY and SVGEGT.

This clonotype was detected ten times or more. This chain joins TRBV27 and TRBJ1-2; the match to TRBD1 covers 7 bases. V gave up 5 bases and J gave up 2 bases; unmatched junction bases: 2. In germline, CDR1 is MNHEY, CDR2 SMNVEV (reference sequence). This CDR3 is built from 13 residues. CDR3 amino acids: CASSPGQNYGYTF. The CDR3 DNA reads as TGTGCCAGCAGTCCGGGACAGAACTATGGCTACACCTTC.

This clonotype was detected only a few times. The chain links TRBV6-2 or TRBV6-3 to TRBJ2-1; 8 bases line up with TRBD1. V shed 5 bases, J shed 8 bases, and the junction held 14 bases outside the gene matches. Germline CDR1 and CDR2: MNHEY and SVGEGT. The CDR3 has 16 residues. The CDR3 sequence: CASSRNHRGLFDEQFF. For the CDR3, the DNA is TGTGCCAGCAGTCGGAACCACAGGGGGTTGTTCGATGAGCAGTTCTTC.

This clonotype was seen a handful of times. The V and J genes are TRBV5-1 and TRBJ2-7; TRBD1 matches 8 bases. V was clipped by 6 bases and J by 3 bases; unmatched bases: 14. The CDR3 totals 16 residues. Germline V gene sequence: CDR1 SGHRS, CDR2 YFSETQ. CDR3 sequence (DNA): TGCGCCAGCACGTCGCAGCCGGGACAGGCCCTCTACGAGCAGTACTTC. As protein: CASTSQPGQALYEQYF. The full variable domain, completed using reference TRBV5-1 and TRBJ2-7, is KAGVTQTPRYLIKTRGQQVTLSCSPISGHRSVSWYQQTPGQGLQFLFEYFSETQRNKGNFPGRFSGRQFSNSRSEMNVSTLELGDSALYLCASTSQPGQALYEQYFGPGTRLTVT.

This chain links TRBV5-1 with TRBJ2-2; D possibly corresponds to TRBD2 (5 bases). V dropped 2 bases and J dropped 5 bases, with 10 bases sitting between them. Germline values: CDR1 SGHRS, CDR2 YFSETQ. This CDR3 spans 14 amino acids. The CDR3 reads CASSFAEGTGELFF. The CDR3 DNA is TGCGCCAGCAGCTTCGCCGAGGGTACCGGGGAGCTGTTTTTT.

There are a few counts of this clonotype. The chain combines TRBV3-1 with TRBJ2-6; no definite D call. V lost 0 bases, J lost 2 bases, and 8 bases lay in between. The CDR3 loop spans 16 amino acids. Per germline, CDR1 LGHDT and CDR2 YNNKEL (reference sequence). CDR3 DNA: TGTGCCAGCAGCCAAGATCTGGCCCCTGGGGCCAACGTCCTGACTTTC. Its protein product is CASSQDLAPGANVLTF. Filled out from reference TRBV3-1 and TRBJ2-6, the complete variable domain reads DTAVSQTPKYLVTQMGNDKSIKCEQNLGHDTMYWYKQDSKKFLKIMFSYNNKELIINETVPNRFSPKSPDKAHLNLHINSLELGDSAVYFCASSQDLAPGANVLTFGAGSRLTVL.

This clonotype has a handful of counts. The rearrangement joins TRBV20-1 to TRBJ2-3; TRBD2 is a possible D gene (7 bases). V was trimmed by 7 bases and J by 6 bases, leaving 14 bases between them. The CDR3 sequence is 12 residues long. Germline V CDR1 and CDR2: DFQATT, SNEGSKA (reference sequence). CDR3 protein: CSGGGQGDTQYF. As DNA, the CDR3 is TGCAGTGGCGGGGGCCAGGGGGATACGCAGTATTTT.

The rearrangement uses TRBV12-3 or TRBV12-4 and TRBJ2-4, with TRBD2 matching 8 bases. The J call could be wrong; TRBJ2-7 is a better fit for the DNA end. CDR3 size: 14 residues. The DNA of the CDR3 is TGTGCCAGCAGCTCCGGGACTAGAGCCTACGAGCAGTACTTC. Protein: CASSSGTRAYEQYF.

This clonotype was counted only a few times. The V gene is TRBV6-6, the J gene TRBJ2-4; D not resolved. Looked up from germline, CDR1 is MNHNY and CDR2 is SVGAGI (reference sequence). This CDR3 is 15 amino acids long. Trimming took off 7 bases at V and 1 base at J, with 14 bases between the two ends. In nucleotides, the CDR3 is TGTGCCAGCACCCACGACGGTCGGGCCAAAAACATTCAGTACTTC. Encoded protein: CASTHDGRAKNIQYF.

This rearrangement joins TRBV6-2 or TRBV6-3 to TRBJ2-1, with D unresolved. Trimming removed 7 bases at V and 3 bases at J, with 13 bases between. Germline CDR1 and CDR2: MNHEY and SVGEGT. The CDR3 covers 14 residues. CDR3 sequence (DNA): TGTGCCAGCAATCCACCGGCAGGCTACAATGAGCAGTTCTTC. It yields the protein CASNPPAGYNEQFF.

This clonotype was recorded once. The chain has TRBV18 and TRBJ1-4; 7 positions match TRBD1. Germline V gene lookup returns CDR1 KGHSH and CDR2 LQKENI. There are 16 residues in the CDR3. Losses at the gene ends were 6 bases for V and 0 bases for J; bases not matched to a gene: 7. The CDR3 coding sequence is TGTGCCAGCTCCCAAGGGACAGCATCAACTAATGAAAAACTGTTTTTT. It yields the protein CASSQGTASTNEKLFF.

This chain uses TRBV11-2 with TRBJ2-5; tentatively, D is TRBD1 (6 bases). Trimming stripped 7 bases from V and 9 bases from J, with 24 bases between. This CDR3 spans 15 amino acids. Germline CDR1 reads SGHAT; CDR2 reads FQNNGV. The DNA for the CDR3 is TGTGCCAGCACCGATTGGGGGCCCGGGGCGGAGGCCCAGTACTTC. Encoded protein: CASTDWGPGAEAQYF. Together with reference TRBV11-2 and TRBJ2-5, the CDR3 gives the full variable domain: EAGVAQSPRYKIIEKRQSVAFWCNPISGHATLYWYQQILGQGPKLLIQFQNNGVVDDSQLPKDRFSAERLKGVDSTLKIQPAKLEDSAVYLCASTDWGPGAEAQYFGPGTRLLVL.